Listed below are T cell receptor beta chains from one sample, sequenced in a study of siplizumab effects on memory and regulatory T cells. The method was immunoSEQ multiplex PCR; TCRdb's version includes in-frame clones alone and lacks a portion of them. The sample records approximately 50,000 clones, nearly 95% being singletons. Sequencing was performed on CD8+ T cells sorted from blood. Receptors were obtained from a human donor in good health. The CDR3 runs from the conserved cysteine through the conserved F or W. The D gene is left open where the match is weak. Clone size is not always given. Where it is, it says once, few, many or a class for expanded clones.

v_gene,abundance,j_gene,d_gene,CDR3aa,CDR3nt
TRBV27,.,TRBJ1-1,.,CASSGTLNTEAFF,TGTGCCAGCAGCGGAACCCTGAACACTGAAGCTTTCTTT
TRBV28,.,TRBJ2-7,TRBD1,CASTLTGNYERYF,TGTGCCAGCACCCTGACAGGGAACTACGAGCGGTACTTC
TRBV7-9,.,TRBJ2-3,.,CASSPMEGVYTDTQYF,TGTGCCAGCAGCCCGATGGAGGGAGTGTACACAGATACGCAGTATTTT
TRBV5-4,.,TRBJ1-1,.,CASSLPELRDTEAFF,TGTGCCAGCAGCCTCCCCGAGCTCAGGGACACTGAAGCTTTCTTT
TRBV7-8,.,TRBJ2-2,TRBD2,CASSLETSGDTGELFF,TGTGCCAGCAGCTTAGAAACTAGCGGGGACACCGGAGAGCTGTTTTTT
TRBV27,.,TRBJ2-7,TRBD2,CASSQLAGGSYEQYF,TGTGCCAGCAGTCAACTAGCGGGAGGTTCCTACGAGCAGTACTTC
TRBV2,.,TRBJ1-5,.,CASSGWTGNQPQHF,TGTGCCAGCAGTGGATGGACAGGCAATCAGCCCCAGCATTTT
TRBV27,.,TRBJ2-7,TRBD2,CASSSGTSGSWQYF,TGTGCCAGCAGTTCCGGGACTAGCGGGAGTTGGCAGTACTTC
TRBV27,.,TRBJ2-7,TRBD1,CASSPVVGQAYEQYF,TGTGCCAGCTCCCCTGTTGTAGGACAGGCCTACGAGCAGTACTTC
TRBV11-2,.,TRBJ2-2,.,CASSRNPMNTGELFF,TGTGCCAGCAGCCGCAATCCCATGAACACCGGGGAGCTGTTTTTT
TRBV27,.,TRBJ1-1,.,CASSLLGGNTEAFF,TGTGCCAGCAGTTTATTGGGGGGGAACACTGAAGCTTTCTTT
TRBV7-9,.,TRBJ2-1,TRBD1,CASSSDRAGEQFF,TGTGCCAGCAGTTCGGACAGGGCTGGAGAGCAGTTCTTC
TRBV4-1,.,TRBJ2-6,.,CASSQGNLAGANVLTF,TGCGCCAGCAGCCAAGGGAACTTGGCTGGGGCCAACGTCCTGACTTTC
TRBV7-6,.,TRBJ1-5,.,CASSQTRGSNQPQHF,TGTGCCAGCAGCCAAACTAGGGGAAGCAATCAGCCCCAGCATTTT
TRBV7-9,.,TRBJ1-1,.,CASSSPGTRTEAFF,TGTGCCAGCAGCTCCCCGGGGACGAGGACTGAAGCTTTCTTT
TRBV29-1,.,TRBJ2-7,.,CAVEKNSYEQYF,TGCGCCGTAGAGAAGAACTCCTACGAGCAGTACTTC
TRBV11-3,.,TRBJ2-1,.,CASSYDNEQFF,TGTGCCAGCAGCTATGACAATGAGCAGTTCTTC
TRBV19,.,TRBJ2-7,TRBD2,CASRNSGSEQYF,TGTGCCAGTAGAAATAGCGGGAGTGAGCAGTACTTC
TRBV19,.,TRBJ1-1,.,CASSWDMAEAFF,TGTGCCAGTAGTTGGGACATGGCTGAAGCTTTCTTT
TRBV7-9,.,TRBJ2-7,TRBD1,CASSLGPGQGLYEQYF,TGTGCCAGCAGTTTAGGACCGGGACAGGGTCTTTACGAGCAGTACTTC
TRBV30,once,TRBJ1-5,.,CAWSDYGNQPQHF,TGTGCCTGGAGTGATTATGGCAATCAGCCCCAGCATTTT
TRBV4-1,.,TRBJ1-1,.,CASSQEGEGVIVVTEAFF,TGCGCCAGCAGCCAAGAAGGCGAGGGGGTGATCGTTGTCACTGAAGCTTTCTTT
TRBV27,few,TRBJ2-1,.,CASSLGPSYNEQFF,TGTGCCAGCAGTTTGGGACCCTCCTACAATGAGCAGTTCTTC
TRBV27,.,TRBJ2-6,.,CASSFFVGSRANVLTF,TGTGCCAGCAGTTTTTTTGTGGGGTCTAGGGCCAACGTCCTGACTTTC
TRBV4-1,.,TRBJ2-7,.,CASSLELGGSFSYEQYF,TGCGCCAGCAGCCTCGAACTCGGAGGGTCATTCTCCTACGAGCAGTACTTC
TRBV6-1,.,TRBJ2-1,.,CASRLAGAGNEQFF,TGTGCCAGCAGATTAGCAGGGGCTGGGAATGAGCAGTTCTTC
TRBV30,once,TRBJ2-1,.,CAWIPHYNEQFF,TGTGCCTGGATTCCGCACTACAATGAGCAGTTCTTC
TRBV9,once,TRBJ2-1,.,CASSVRDGSGNEQFF,TGTGCCAGCAGCGTTCGGGACGGGTCGGGGAATGAGCAGTTCTTC
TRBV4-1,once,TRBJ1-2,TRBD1,CASSQVTGASYTF,TGCGCCAGCAGCCAAGTGACAGGGGCATCCTACACCTTC
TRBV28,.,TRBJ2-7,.,CASSWTNEQYF,TGTGCCAGCAGTTGGACTAATGAGCAGTACTTC
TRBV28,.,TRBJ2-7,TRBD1,CASSNPGGQRYEQYF,TGTGCCAGCAGTAACCCAGGGGGTCAAAGGTACGAGCAGTACTTC
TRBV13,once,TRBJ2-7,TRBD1,CASTPGTGLYEQYF,TGTGCCAGCACCCCCGGGACAGGGCTTTACGAGCAGTACTTC
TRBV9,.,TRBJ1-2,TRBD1,CASSLQGSDYGYTF,TGTGCCAGCAGCCTACAGGGGTCTGATTATGGCTACACCTTC
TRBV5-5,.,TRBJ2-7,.,CASSLGSHEQYF,TGTGCCAGCAGCTTGGGTTCCCACGAGCAGTACTTC
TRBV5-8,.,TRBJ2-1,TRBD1,CASSFPGQGALDEQFF,TGTGCCAGCAGCTTTCCGGGACAGGGGGCTCTGGATGAGCAGTTCTTC
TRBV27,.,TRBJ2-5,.,CASSLQGSGETQYF,TGTGCCAGCAGTCTTCAAGGAAGTGGCGAGACCCAGTACTTC
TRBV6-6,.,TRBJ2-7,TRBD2,CASIAGGEQYF,TGTGCCAGCATAGCGGGAGGGGAGCAGTACTTC
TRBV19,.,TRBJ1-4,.,CASTGGEKLFF,TGTGCCAGTACCGGCGGTGAAAAACTGTTTTTT
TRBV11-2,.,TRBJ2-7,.,CASSLQFYEQYF,TGTGCCAGCAGCTTACAGTTCTACGAGCAGTACTTC
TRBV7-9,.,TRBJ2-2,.,CASSLGLARELFF,TGTGCCAGCAGCTTAGGCCTAGCCCGGGAGCTGTTTTTT
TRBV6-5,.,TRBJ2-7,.,CASRPPETTYEQYF,TGTGCCAGCAGACCCCCTGAGACGACCTACGAGCAGTACTTC
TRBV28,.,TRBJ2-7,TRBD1,CASSPLFFSGTDFYEQYF,TGTGCCAGCAGTCCCCTATTCTTCTCCGGGACAGACTTTTACGAGCAGTACTTC
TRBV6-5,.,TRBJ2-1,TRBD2,CASSYGTSGYNEQFF,TGTGCCAGCAGTTACGGGACTAGCGGGTACAATGAGCAGTTCTTC
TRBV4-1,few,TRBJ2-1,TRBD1,CASSQEWDRYNEQFF,TGCGCCAGCAGCCAAGAATGGGACAGGTACAATGAGCAGTTCTTC
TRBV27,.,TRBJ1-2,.,CASSTQARGGEGNYGYTF,TGTGCCAGCAGTACCCAGGCCCGGGGCGGCGAGGGTAACTATGGCTACACCTTC
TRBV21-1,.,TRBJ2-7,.,CAPRATERGEQYF,TGTGCCCCCCGGGCGACAGAACGGGGCGAGCAGTACTTC
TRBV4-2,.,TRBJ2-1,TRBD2,CASSRVTSGRPMFDEQFF,TGTGCCAGCAGCCGCGTGACTAGCGGGAGGCCCATGTTTGATGAGCAGTTCTTC
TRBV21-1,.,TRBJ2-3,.,CASTKEEDSRTDTQYF,TGTGCCAGCACCAAAGAGGAGGACTCCCGCACAGATACGCAGTATTTT
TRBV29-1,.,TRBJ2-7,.,CSAEGGYEQYF,TGCAGCGCCGAAGGGGGTTACGAGCAGTACTTC
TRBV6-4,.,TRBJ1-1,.,CASSDFLGTEAFF,TGTGCCAGCAGTGACTTTCTCGGGACTGAAGCTTTCTTT
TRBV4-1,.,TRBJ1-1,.,CASRILGLGGRDTEAFF,TGCGCCAGCAGAATCCTAGGACTCGGGGGCAGGGACACTGAAGCTTTCTTT
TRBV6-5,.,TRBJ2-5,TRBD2,CASGRAGGLSGTQYF,TGTGCCAGCGGTAGAGCGGGAGGACTTTCGGGGACCCAGTACTTC
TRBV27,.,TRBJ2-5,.,CASSLVGLGEQETQYF,TGTGCCAGCAGTTTAGTAGGGCTGGGAGAGCAAGAGACCCAGTACTTC
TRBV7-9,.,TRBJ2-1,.,CASSLYSNNEQFF,TGTGCCAGCAGCTTATACAGTAACAATGAGCAGTTCTTC
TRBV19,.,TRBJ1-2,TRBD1,CASNDRAYGYTF,TGTGCCAGTAATGACAGGGCCTATGGCTACACCTTC